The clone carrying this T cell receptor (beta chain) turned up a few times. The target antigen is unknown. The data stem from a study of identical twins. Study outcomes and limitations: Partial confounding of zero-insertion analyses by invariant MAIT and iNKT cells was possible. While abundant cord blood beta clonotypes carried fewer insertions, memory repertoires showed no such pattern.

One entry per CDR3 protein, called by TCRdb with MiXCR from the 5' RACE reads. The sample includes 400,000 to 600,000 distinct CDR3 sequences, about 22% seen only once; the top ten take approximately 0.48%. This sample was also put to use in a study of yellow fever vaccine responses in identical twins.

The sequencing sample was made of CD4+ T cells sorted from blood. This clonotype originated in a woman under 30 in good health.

CDR3 sequence: CASRLQGGNTGELFF. The CDR3 DNA reads as TGTGCCAGCAGGCTCCAGGGAGGGAACACCGGGGAGCTGTTTTTT. The chain uses TRBV2 and TRBJ2-2; tentative D call: TRBD2 (6 bases). The CDR3 is 15 amino acids. Trimming cost V 6 bases and J 1 base, with 12 bases left between them. Germline V gives CDR1 SNHLY, CDR2 FYNNEI.